This T cell receptor beta chain appears in the sequencing data of a study of PD-1 blockade in classical Hodgkin lymphoma. CDR3 size: 11 residues. Trimming pared 10 bases from V and 4 bases from J, leaving 10 bases between. Germline V CDR1 and CDR2: MDHEN, SYDVKM. The patients all showed relapse after autologous stem cell transplantation, while their brentuximab vedotin exposure varied. Complete response, partial response or progressive disease made up the best responses. The method was immunoSEQ multiplex PCR; TCRdb's version includes in-frame clones alone and lacks a portion of them. The data hold 40,000 to 50,000 clones, with about 88% observed a single time. Study-wide findings and caveats: For complete responders, baseline diversity was comparable to that of newly diagnosed patients. Nothing has yet pinned down what causes the repertoire differences, possibly disease activity or prior therapy. Compared with baseline, CD4+ but not CD8+ TCR diversity had risen significantly by C4D1.

As concerns this clone: As yet, its antigen is unknown.

The sample in question was peripheral blood mononuclear cells (PBMCs), obtained before the second cycle of nivolumab. V is TRBV28 and J is TRBJ1-2; D is unresolved. The TCR sequence derives from a human donor with classical Hodgkin lymphoma. The CDR3 nucleotides are TGTGCCACCCCAGCGACCTATGGCTACACCTTC. Translating it yields CATPATYGYTF.